This T cell receptor beta chain originates from a study of early T cells in non-severe SARS-CoV-2 infection. Points from the study as a whole: VDJdb matches were skewed toward anti-spike CD8 T cell responses.

In this sample, this clonotype turned up many times. Its target is not known. Sequence at one end of the junction differs from germline and may be a read error. This CDR3 contains 13 residues. Germline values: CDR1 SGHRS, CDR2 YFSETQ. TCRdb passed the 5' RACE reads through MiXCR, listing each CDR3 protein once. The table has about 50,000 distinct CDR3 sequences, 9.3% seen once. The sequence came from an adult who was a healthcare worker with PCR-confirmed SARS-CoV-2 infection or an uninfected control (not recorded which). The specimen sequenced was whole blood. The chain couples TRBV5-1 to TRBJ2-3, with D unresolved. The DNA of the CDR3 is TGCGCCAGCAGTTTGGTTCCCACAGATACGCAGTATTTT. It yields the protein CASSLVPTDTQYF.